A single sample gave rise to the 9 T cell receptor beta chains below, sequenced in a study of sequential checkpoint blockade in melanoma. Treatment described: randomized to nivolumab then ipilimumab (arm A) or the reverse (arm B). Profiled with immunoSEQ multiplex PCR; TCRdb holds only in-frame clones, not every one. The data contain some 11,000 clones, over 75% of them seen just once; the ten biggest clones take up 50% to 60%. The sample here was CD8+ T cells sorted from blood (inferred from file names), taken from a patient given nivolumab and ipilimumab in sequence. Source of these receptors: a human donor with melanoma.

CDR3 sequence reads: CASSTTGLGNSPLHF. The DNA for the CDR3 is TGTGCCAGCAGTACTACAGGGTTAGGGAATTCACCCCTCCACTTT. J is TRBJ1-6 and V is TRBV28; perhaps TRBD1 as D (6 bases). CDR1 MDHEN and CDR2 SYDVKM come from the germline V gene. CDR3 length equals 15 residues. Trimming pared 5 bases from V and 7 bases from J, leaving 15 bases between.

This chain joins TRBV19 and TRBJ2-7; 10 bases match TRBD2. This CDR3 contains 15 residues. Germline-derived CDR1 and CDR2 are LNHDA and SQIVND (reference sequence). V lost 7 bases, J lost 4 bases, and 10 bases stayed unmatched. The chain's CDR3 is CASMVGSGGEYEQYF. For the CDR3, the DNA is TGTGCCAGTATGGTAGGAAGCGGGGGGGAGTACGAGCAGTACTTC.

The CDR3 is CASSFGTGYEQYF. The CDR3 DNA is TGTGCCAGTAGTTTTGGCACAGGCTACGAGCAGTACTTC. The gene calls are TRBV19 and TRBJ2-5, with TRBD1 as a possible D gene (5 bases). The DNA end is more similar to TRBJ2-7, so the J call may be wrong. Germline lookup yields CDR1 LNHDA and CDR2 SQIVND (reference sequence). CDR3 size: 13 residues.

The V and J genes are TRBV29-1 and TRBJ2-3; 12 nucleotides agree with TRBD2. The CDR3 runs to 15 residues. Germline V gene data show CDR1 as SQVTM and CDR2 as ANQGSEA. Trimming cost V 8 bases and J 2 bases; bases outside gene matches: 8. Written as DNA, the CDR3 is TGCAGCCCTAGTCGACTAGCGGGGGCCACAGATACGCAGTATTTT. Its translation: CSPSRLAGATDTQYF.

The genes are TRBV14 and TRBJ2-3, with a weak D call TRBD1 (6 bases). Per germline, CDR1 SGHDN and CDR2 FVKESK. The CDR3 has 16 amino acids. V was shortened by 1 base and J by 5 bases, with 16 bases between the two germline ends. CDR3 DNA: TGTGCCAGCAGCCAAGTGACAGGCCCTCTTGGAGATACGCAGTATTTT. Its protein is CASSQVTGPLGDTQYF.

This chain links TRBV28 with TRBJ1-5; weak D call: TRBD1 (5 bases). The CDR3 is made up of 14 amino acids. Trimming removed 3 bases at V and 4 bases at J, with 10 bases between. Germline V CDR1 and CDR2: MDHEN, SYDVKM. The CDR3 is CASSLDQGNQPQHF. The CDR3 DNA reads TGTGCCAGCAGTTTGGATCAGGGAAATCAGCCCCAGCATTTT.

The J gene is TRBJ2-1, the V gene TRBV30; TRBD2 agrees at 10 bases. Germline CDR1 GTSNPN, CDR2 SVGIG (reference sequence). The CDR3 runs to 15 residues. J lost 6 bases, V lost 3 bases, and 8 bases had no gene match. The CDR3 sequence: CAWSNRTSGSNEQFF. CDR3 in DNA: TGTGCCTGGAGCAACCGGACTAGCGGATCCAATGAGCAGTTCTTC.

V gene TRBV6-4 combines with J gene TRBJ2-3; D might be TRBD2 (6 bases). This CDR3 contains 15 residues. Germline loops: CDR1 MRHNA, CDR2 SNTAGT. V was shortened by 3 bases and J by 2 bases, with 12 bases between the two germline ends. The CDR3 bases are TGTGCCAGCAGTGAAACGGCGGGGTCCACAGATACGCAGTATTTT. Translation gives CASSETAGSTDTQYF.

The chain has TRBV6-5 and TRBJ2-7, with 14 bases matching TRBD2. From germline, CDR1 is MNHEY and CDR2 SVGAGI. V shed 6 bases and J 2 bases; nucleotides not matched to a gene: 3. This CDR3 has 15 residues. CDR3 residues: CASRGLAGGAYEQYF. The CDR3, as DNA: TGTGCCAGCAGAGGACTAGCGGGGGGTGCCTACGAGCAGTACTTC.